These 10 T cell receptor beta chains share one sample of origin, sequenced in a study of T cell repertoires in cytomegalovirus infection. Each CDR3 protein is one row after TCRdb ran MiXCR on the reads. This table holds about 250,000 distinct CDR3 sequences, approximately 6.7% found once. Material for sequencing was PBMCs. These receptors came from a human donor in good health (CMV status not recorded). Some clones in this sample may be carry-over from other donors' samples.

This clonotype appeared many times. The chain carries TRBV20-1 and TRBJ2-3; weak D call: TRBD2 (6 bases). V lost 3 bases, J lost 0 bases, and 16 bases lay in between. The length of the CDR3 is 16 residues. From germline, CDR1 is DFQATT and CDR2 SNEGSKA (reference sequence). The CDR3 here is CSARRDRDSSTDTQYF. In DNA form, the CDR3 reads TGCAGTGCTAGGAGAGACCGGGACTCCAGCACAGATACGCAGTATTTT.

This clonotype was seen at least ten times. The chain combines TRBV10-2 with TRBJ1-1; D gene unclear. The CDR3 contains 9 residues. Trimming shortened V by 7 bases and J by 10 bases, and 7 bases separated the two germline ends. The germline gives CDR1 WSHSY, CDR2 SAAADI. CDR3 sequence (DNA): TGCGCCAGCATAGGACGAGCTTTCTTT. It encodes CASIGRAFF.

This clonotype was seen at least ten times. The CDR3: CASSLNQGGQPQHF. Written as DNA, the CDR3 is TGTGCCAGCAGTTTAAATCAGGGAGGTCAGCCCCAGCATTTT. The chain joins TRBV12-3 or TRBV12-4 to TRBJ1-5, with D perhaps matching TRBD1 (5 bases). This CDR3 is built from 14 residues. Trimming left V 2 bases short and J 6 bases short, with 11 bases between.

This clonotype was counted ten times or more. The V gene is TRBV20-1, the J gene TRBJ2-2; 9 positions match TRBD2. Germline loops: CDR1 DFQATT, CDR2 SNEGSKA (reference sequence). The CDR3 loop spans 15 amino acids. J gave up 4 bases and V 0 bases, and 3 bases lay outside the gene matches. The CDR3 coding sequence is TGCAGTGCTAGAGATGCGGGGGGGGGCACCGGGGAGCTGTTTTTT. Translating it yields CSARDAGGGTGELFF.

This clonotype was detected ten times or more. The chain uses TRBV20-1 and TRBJ1-2; the match to TRBD1 covers 8 bases. Trimming took 4 bases from V and 6 from J; bases not matched to a gene: 13. The germline V gene encodes CDR1 DFQATT and CDR2 SNEGSKA (reference sequence). CDR3 length equals 15 residues. The CDR3 sequence is CSATLSGGPGNGYTF. Here the CDR3 DNA reads TGCAGTGCTACCCTATCAGGGGGCCCGGGGAATGGCTACACCTTC.

This clonotype was found many times. The chain carries TRBV7-2 and TRBJ1-1, with unresolved D. Trimming shortened V by 1 base and J by 0 bases, and 27 bases separated the two germline ends. The CDR3 spans 21 residues. Per germline, CDR1 SGHTA and CDR2 FQGNSA. The CDR3 here is CASSLVSKKITTKFMNTEAFF. Written as DNA, the CDR3 is TGTGCCAGCAGCTTAGTGTCGAAAAAGATAACGACCAAGTTCATGAACACTGAAGCTTTCTTT.

This clonotype was recorded at least ten times. J is TRBJ2-2 and V is TRBV14, with a tentative D call TRBD1 (5 bases). Trimming removed 4 bases at V and 5 bases at J, with 14 bases between. CDR3 length: 15 residues. CDR1 and CDR2 (germline): SGHDN, FVKESK. CDR3 DNA: TGTGCCAGCAGCCCAGGGCGAACTCAAACCGGGGAGCTGTTTTTT. Amino acid sequence: CASSPGRTQTGELFF.

This chain connects TRBV9 to TRBJ1-1; D remains unclear. The CDR3 consists of 14 residues. Trimming left V 0 bases short and J 2 bases short, with 8 bases between. The germline CDR1 and CDR2 sequences are SGDLS and YYNGEE. The CDR3 loop is CASSVGQDNTEAFF. The CDR3 DNA is TGTGCCAGCAGCGTAGGACAAGATAACACTGAAGCTTTCTTT.

This clonotype was seen repeatedly, ten times or more. The genes are TRBV4-1 and TRBJ2-3, with TRBD2 identical over 7 bases. This CDR3 region has 18 residues. Germline V lookup: CDR1 MGHRA, CDR2 YSYEKL. The V gene end was trimmed by 3 bases and the J gene end by 6 bases; junction bases not matched to a gene: 18. This CDR3 is CASSQLGTSHPRGDTQYF. DNA of the CDR3: TGCGCCAGCAGCCAGCTCGGGACTTCGCACCCGCGGGGGGATACGCAGTATTTT.

This clonotype was observed a handful of times. This rearrangement joins TRBV28 to TRBJ2-7, with TRBD1 as a possible D gene (6 bases). Germline V gives CDR1 MDHEN, CDR2 SYDVKM. The CDR3 length is 14 residues. The V end was cut by 5 bases, the J end by 0 bases, with 11 bases between. In DNA, the CDR3 is TGTGCCAGCAGTGCAGGGGCGATCTCCTACGAGCAGTACTTC. Amino acid sequence: CASSAGAISYEQYF.